This TCR beta chain was documented in a study of blood T cell repertoires in COVID-19. Study context: COVID-19 samples, acute and convalescent, were from the United States, Italy and Spain. PBMCs, B-cell-depleted T cells, or T cells were the source of the cDNA or gDNA that made up the material.

Germline V CDR1 and CDR2: ENHRY, SYGVKD. The CDR3 runs to 13 residues. Trimming took 4 bases from V and 0 from J, leaving 7 bases between them. Per the original data handling: Estimated nucleated cell counts came from reference gene primer amplification. Data came from immunoSEQ multiplex PCR; TCRdb stores just in-frame clones and leaves some out. The D gene and trimming were derived from the DNA, and the V and J assignments and clone size from that table. The sample holds more than 25,000 clones, around 83% seen once. The clonotype originates from a man aged 65 to 85 with active COVID-19. The sequenced sample was peripheral blood. The V call is TRBV10-3, the J call TRBJ2-7, with D uncertain. CDR3 sequence: CAISVGGSYEQYF. CDR3 nucleotide sequence: TGTGCCATCAGTGTAGGCGGCTCCTACGAGCAGTACTTC.